This TCR beta chain was sequenced in a study of blood T cell repertoires in COVID-19. Per the authors' pipeline: From reference gene primer amplification, estimates of nucleated cell counts were derived. Measured with immunoSEQ multiplex PCR; TCRdb has only the in-frame clones, and not every one. That table gives V, J and clone size, and the DNA gave D and trimming. The profile shows about 210,000 clones, around 88% of them singletons. V trimming: 5 bases; J trimming: 0 bases; junction bases outside the gene matches: 15. CDR1 is SNHLY, CDR2 FYNNEI, per germline. The CDR3 is made up of 19 amino acids. The sequencing sample was made of peripheral blood. This chain uses TRBV2 with TRBJ2-3, with 9 bases matching TRBD2. This receptor was taken from a woman between 50 and 59 years old with acute or convalescent COVID-19. The CDR3 sequence is CASSRWSSGTYSSTDTQYF. The CDR3 coding sequence is TGTGCCAGCAGTAGATGGTCTAGCGGGACCTATTCTAGCACAGATACGCAGTATTTT. The full variable domain, rest sourced from reference TRBV2 and TRBJ2-3, is EPEVTQTPSHQVTQMGQEVILRCVPISNHLYFYWYRQILGQKVEFLVSFYNNEISEKSEIFDDQFSVERPDGSNFTLKIRSTKLEDSAMYFCASSRWSSGTYSSTDTQYFGPGTRLTVL.